These T cell receptor beta chains were read from a single sample in a study of blood T cell repertoires in COVID-19. Data came from immunoSEQ multiplex PCR; TCRdb stores just in-frame clones and leaves some out. The sample lists about 170,000 clones; around three quarters were seen once. Sequencing was carried out using PBMCs or T cells enriched from blood (not recorded which). These receptor sequences come from a woman in her seventies in a cohort exposed to, infected with or recovered from COVID-19 (not recorded which). CDR3s include the opening cysteine and the closing phenylalanine or tryptophan. Each record gives: J gene, V gene, D gene, clone size, CDR3 protein, CDR3 DNA. D genes are given only for firm matches. Part of the rows lack a size; the others show once, few, many or a class for expanded clones.

J: TRBJ1-1; V: TRBV18; D: TRBD1; size: NA; CDR3: CASSLMAGTATEAFF; DNA: TGTGCCAGCTCACTGATGGCCGGGACAGCCACTGAAGCTTTCTTT
J: TRBJ1-5; V: TRBV2; D: TRBD1; size: NA; CDR3: CASRTGGHQPQHF; DNA: TGTGCCAGCAGGACAGGGGGACATCAGCCCCAGCATTTT
J: TRBJ2-1; V: TRBV14; D: NA; size: few; CDR3: CASSQQADNEQFF; DNA: TGTGCCAGCAGCCAGCAGGCCGACAATGAGCAGTTCTTC
J: TRBJ2-5; V: TRBV18; D: NA; size: NA; CDR3: CASSRGSGGETQYF; DNA: TGTGCCAGCTCACGCGGAAGCGGAGGGGAGACCCAGTACTTC
J: TRBJ2-1; V: TRBV7-2; D: NA; size: NA; CDR3: CASSLLRANEQFF; DNA: TGTGCCAGCAGCTTATTGCGGGCCAATGAGCAGTTCTTC
J: TRBJ2-3; V: TRBV5-1; D: NA; size: NA; CDR3: CASSLSHPSGDTQYF; DNA: TGCGCCAGCAGCTTGTCGCATCCAAGCGGAGATACGCAGTATTTT
J: TRBJ1-6; V: TRBV9; D: TRBD1; size: once; CDR3: CASSVYGQGDSPLHF; DNA: TGTGCCAGCAGCGTGTATGGACAGGGCGATTCACCCCTCCACTTT
J: TRBJ2-5; V: TRBV11-3; D: TRBD1; size: NA; CDR3: CASSLGRTGEETQYF; DNA: TGTGCCAGCAGCTTAGGCCGGACAGGGGAAGAGACCCAGTACTTC
J: TRBJ2-7; V: TRBV5-6; D: NA; size: NA; CDR3: CASSSLGPPNRDQQYF; DNA: TGTGCCAGCAGCAGCTTGGGCCCCCCCAACAGGGACCAGCAGTACTTC
J: TRBJ2-4; V: TRBV6-5; D: NA; size: NA; CDR3: CASSPGERIGIQYF; DNA: TGTGCCAGCAGCCCAGGGGAGAGGATAGGCATTCAGTACTTC
J: TRBJ2-7; V: TRBV10-2; D: NA; size: NA; CDR3: CASSRRAYYEQYF; DNA: TGCGCCAGCAGTCGCAGGGCGTACTACGAGCAGTACTTC
J: TRBJ2-4; V: TRBV7-9; D: NA; size: NA; CDR3: CASSSTGNNIQYF; DNA: TGTGCCAGCAGCAGCACAGGGAATAACATTCAGTACTTC
J: TRBJ2-5; V: TRBV5-8; D: NA; size: NA; CDR3: CASSPTLSGTQYF; DNA: TGTGCCAGCAGCCCTACCCTGTCGGGGACCCAGTACTTC
J: TRBJ1-1; V: TRBV7-9; D: TRBD1; size: once; CDR3: CASRLGQGEIRAFF; DNA: TGTGCCAGCAGGCTGGGACAGGGCGAGATACGAGCTTTCTTT
J: TRBJ1-2; V: TRBV6-2/TRBV6-3; D: NA; size: NA; CDR3: CASSYPSGGGYTF; DNA: TGTGCCAGCAGTTACCCCTCCGGAGGCGGCTACACCTTC
J: TRBJ2-2; V: TRBV11-2; D: NA; size: NA; CDR3: CASSPGIFGGELFF; DNA: TGTGCCAGCAGCCCCGGGATATTTGGCGGGGAGCTGTTTTTT
J: TRBJ2-5; V: TRBV27; D: TRBD1; size: once; CDR3: CATKGQGMETQYF; DNA: TGTGCCACCAAGGGACAGGGGATGGAGACCCAGTACTTC
J: TRBJ1-5; V: TRBV18; D: NA; size: NA; CDR3: CASSPAGGNQPQHF; DNA: TGTGCCAGCTCACCCGCAGGGGGCAATCAGCCCCAGCATTTT
J: TRBJ1-1; V: TRBV5-1; D: NA; size: NA; CDR3: CASSSQGRTEAFF; DNA: TGCGCCAGCAGCTCGCAGGGGCGCACTGAAGCTTTCTTT
J: TRBJ1-2; V: TRBV29-1; D: TRBD1; size: few; CDR3: CSAGQDNYGYTF; DNA: TGCAGCGCGGGACAGGATAACTATGGCTACACCTTC
J: TRBJ2-1; V: TRBV9; D: NA; size: NA; CDR3: CASSVGLTGNNEQFF; DNA: TGTGCCAGCAGCGTAGGACTAACGGGCAACAATGAGCAGTTCTTC
J: TRBJ1-3; V: TRBV12-3/TRBV12-4; D: NA; size: NA; CDR3: CASSLRSGNTIYF; DNA: TGTGCCAGCAGTTTGAGGTCTGGAAACACCATATATTTT
J: TRBJ1-2; V: TRBV20-1; D: NA; size: NA; CDR3: CSASYPLSGYGYTF; DNA: TGCAGTGCTAGTTACCCCTTATCCGGGTATGGCTACACCTTC
J: TRBJ1-1; V: TRBV30; D: NA; size: few; CDR3: CAWSGRWNTEAFF; DNA: TGTGCCTGGAGTGGTCGGTGGAACACTGAAGCTTTCTTT
J: TRBJ2-7; V: TRBV9; D: TRBD1; size: NA; CDR3: CASSVSGGQRTYEQYF; DNA: TGTGCCAGCAGCGTCTCAGGGGGACAGCGGACCTACGAGCAGTACTTC
J: TRBJ1-6; V: TRBV7-8; D: NA; size: NA; CDR3: CASSLGGVSSPLHF; DNA: TGTGCCAGCAGCCTCGGGGGGGTATCTTCACCCCTCCACTTT
J: TRBJ2-1; V: TRBV24-1; D: TRBD2; size: NA; CDR3: CATSDAGLAGPLGQFF; DNA: TGTGCCACCAGTGATGCGGGACTAGCGGGACCCCTTGGGCAGTTCTTC
J: TRBJ1-2; V: TRBV7-2; D: NA; size: NA; CDR3: CASSLVPRVANYGYTF; DNA: TGTGCCAGCAGCTTAGTCCCGCGGGTAGCTAACTATGGCTACACCTTC
J: TRBJ1-1; V: TRBV2; D: NA; size: few; CDR3: CASSGREGFAEAFF; DNA: TGTGCCAGCAGTGGCCGGGAGGGTTTCGCTGAAGCTTTCTTT
J: TRBJ2-7; V: TRBV7-9; D: TRBD2; size: NA; CDR3: CASSLGRVGYEQYF; DNA: TGTGCCAGCAGCCTTGGGAGGGTTGGCTACGAGCAGTACTTC
J: TRBJ2-3; V: TRBV9; D: NA; size: NA; CDR3: CASSLAGPDTQYF; DNA: TGTGCCAGCAGCTTGGCGGGCCCAGATACGCAGTATTTT
J: TRBJ1-6; V: TRBV7-2; D: TRBD1; size: once; CDR3: CASSLEGARSPLHF; DNA: TGTGCCAGCAGCTTAGAGGGGGCGAGGTCACCCCTCCACTTT
J: TRBJ1-2; V: TRBV6-1; D: TRBD1; size: NA; CDR3: CASSDRDRGTLNYGYTF; DNA: TGTGCCAGCAGTGACCGGGACAGGGGAACTTTGAACTATGGCTACACCTTC
J: TRBJ2-7; V: TRBV6-6; D: NA; size: NA; CDR3: CASRVGGLPYEQYF; DNA: TGTGCCAGCAGGGTAGGAGGACTACCCTACGAGCAGTACTTC
J: TRBJ2-1; V: TRBV7-9; D: NA; size: NA; CDR3: CASSFLTVNEQFF; DNA: TGTGCCAGCAGCTTTTTGACAGTCAATGAGCAGTTCTTC
J: TRBJ2-7; V: TRBV18; D: NA; size: NA; CDR3: CASSPQTQGGEQYF; DNA: TGTGCCAGCTCACCACAGACCCAAGGGGGTGAGCAGTACTTC
J: TRBJ2-1; V: TRBV5-3; D: TRBD2; size: few; CDR3: CARSLSGLAGRDSYNEQFF; DNA: TGTGCCAGAAGCTTAAGTGGGCTAGCGGGTCGGGACTCCTACAATGAGCAGTTCTTC
J: TRBJ1-6; V: TRBV6-5; D: NA; size: NA; CDR3: CASNRIFGPLHF; DNA: TGTGCCAGCAACCGCATTTTCGGGCCCCTCCACTTT
J: TRBJ2-1; V: TRBV5-1; D: NA; size: NA; CDR3: CASSSTPGAVSYNEQFF; DNA: TGCGCCAGCAGCTCGACCCCAGGGGCCGTTTCCTACAATGAGCAGTTCTTC
J: TRBJ2-2; V: TRBV27; D: TRBD2; size: few; CDR3: CASSRSGANTGELFF; DNA: TGTGCCAGCAGCCGGAGCGGGGCGAACACCGGGGAGCTGTTTTTT
J: TRBJ2-1; V: TRBV7-3; D: TRBD2; size: NA; CDR3: CASSVVGTNSNEQFF; DNA: TGTGCCAGCAGCGTAGTAGGGACTAATTCAAATGAGCAGTTCTTC
J: TRBJ1-4; V: TRBV12-2; D: NA; size: NA; CDR3: CASRVEKLFF; DNA: TGTGCAAGTCGCGTAGAAAAACTGTTTTTT
J: TRBJ2-5; V: TRBV11-3; D: TRBD2; size: NA; CDR3: CASSPGLAGVVETQYF; DNA: TGTGCCAGCAGCCCCGGACTAGCGGGAGTTGTAGAGACCCAGTACTTC
J: TRBJ2-1; V: TRBV18; D: TRBD1; size: NA; CDR3: CASSSGTGGVNEQFF; DNA: TGTGCCAGCTCATCTGGGACAGGGGGCGTAAATGAGCAGTTCTTC
J: TRBJ2-5; V: TRBV18; D: TRBD1; size: few; CDR3: CASSPNRGRRETQYF; DNA: TGTGCCAGCTCACCCAACAGGGGGCGCCGGGAGACCCAGTACTTC
J: TRBJ1-2; V: TRBV5-4; D: NA; size: NA; CDR3: CASSNGQRVYGYTF; DNA: TGTGCCAGCAGCAACGGACAGAGAGTCTATGGCTACACCTTC
J: TRBJ1-4; V: TRBV10-3; D: NA; size: NA; CDR3: CAIRGRSEKLFF; DNA: TGTGCCATCAGGGGGCGAAGTGAAAAACTGTTTTTT
J: TRBJ1-6; V: TRBV2; D: NA; size: NA; CDR3: CASLSSYNSPLHF; DNA: TGTGCCAGCTTGAGCTCCTATAATTCACCCCTCCACTTT
J: TRBJ2-7; V: TRBV7-3; D: TRBD1; size: NA; CDR3: CASSLQPTGEHEQYF; DNA: TGTGCCAGCAGCCTACAACCGACAGGGGAGCACGAGCAGTACTTC
J: TRBJ2-3; V: TRBV28; D: TRBD1; size: few; CDR3: CASNSQGATQRDTQYF; DNA: TGTGCCAGCAACTCCCAGGGGGCCACCCAAAGGGATACGCAGTATTTT